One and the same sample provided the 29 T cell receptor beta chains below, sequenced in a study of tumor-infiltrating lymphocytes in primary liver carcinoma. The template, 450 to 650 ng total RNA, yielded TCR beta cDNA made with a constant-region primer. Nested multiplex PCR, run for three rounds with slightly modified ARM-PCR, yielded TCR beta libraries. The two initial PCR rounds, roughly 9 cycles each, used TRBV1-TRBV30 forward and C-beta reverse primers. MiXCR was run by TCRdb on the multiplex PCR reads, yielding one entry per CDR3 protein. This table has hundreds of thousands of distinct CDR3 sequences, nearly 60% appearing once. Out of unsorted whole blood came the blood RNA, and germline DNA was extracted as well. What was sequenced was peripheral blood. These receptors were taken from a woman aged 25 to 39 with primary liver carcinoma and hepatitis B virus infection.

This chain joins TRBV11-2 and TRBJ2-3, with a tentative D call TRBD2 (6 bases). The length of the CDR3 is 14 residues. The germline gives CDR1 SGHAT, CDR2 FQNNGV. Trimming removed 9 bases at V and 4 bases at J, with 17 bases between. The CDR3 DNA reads TGTGCCAGTAGCCGATCGGACTACGCAGATACGCAGTATTTT. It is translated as CASSRSDYADTQYF.

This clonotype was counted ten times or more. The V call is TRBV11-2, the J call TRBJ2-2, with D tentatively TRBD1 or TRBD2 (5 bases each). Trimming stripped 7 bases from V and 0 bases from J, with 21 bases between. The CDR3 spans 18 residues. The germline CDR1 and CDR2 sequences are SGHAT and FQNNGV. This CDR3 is CASTRKAGTGTNTGELFF. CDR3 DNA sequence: TGTGCCAGCACCCGAAAGGCTGGGACGGGGACGAACACCGGGGAGCTGTTTTTT.

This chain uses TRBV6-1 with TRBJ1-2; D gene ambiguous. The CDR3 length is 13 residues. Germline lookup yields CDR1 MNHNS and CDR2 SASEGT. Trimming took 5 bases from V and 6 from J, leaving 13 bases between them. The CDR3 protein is CASSTPAFHGYTF. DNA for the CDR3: TGTGCCAGCAGTACCCCGGCTTTTCATGGCTACACCTTC.

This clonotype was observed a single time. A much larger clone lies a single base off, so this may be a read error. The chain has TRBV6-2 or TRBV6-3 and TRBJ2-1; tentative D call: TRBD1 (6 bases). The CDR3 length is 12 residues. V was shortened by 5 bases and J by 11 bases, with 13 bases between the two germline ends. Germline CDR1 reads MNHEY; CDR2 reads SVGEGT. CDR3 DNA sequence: TGTGCCAGCAGTGAACAGGGTTGGAAGCAGTTCTTC. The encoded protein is CASSEQGWKQFF.

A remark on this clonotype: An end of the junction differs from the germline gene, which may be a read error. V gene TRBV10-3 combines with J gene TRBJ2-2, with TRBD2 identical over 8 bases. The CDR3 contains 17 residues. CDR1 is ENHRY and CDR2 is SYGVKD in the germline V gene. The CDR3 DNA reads TGTGCCATCAACCCACCAGCGGGAGAGAATGGAACCGGGGAGCTGTTCTTT. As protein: CAINPPAGENGTGELFF.

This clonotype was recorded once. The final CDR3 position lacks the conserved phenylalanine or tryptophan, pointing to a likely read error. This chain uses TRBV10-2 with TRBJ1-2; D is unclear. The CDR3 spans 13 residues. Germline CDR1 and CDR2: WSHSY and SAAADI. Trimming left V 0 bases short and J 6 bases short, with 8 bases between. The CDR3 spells CASSESGWHGYTI. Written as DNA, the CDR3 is TGCGCCAGCAGTGAGTCGGGTTGGCATGGCTACACCATC.

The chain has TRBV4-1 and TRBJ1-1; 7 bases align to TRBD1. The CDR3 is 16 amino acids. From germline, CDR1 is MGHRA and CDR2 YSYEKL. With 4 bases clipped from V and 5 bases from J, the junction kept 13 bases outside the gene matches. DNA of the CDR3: TGCGCCAGCAGCCCCACTCCCCAGGGGGATGAAACTGAAGCTTTCTTT. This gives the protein CASSPTPQGDETEAFF.

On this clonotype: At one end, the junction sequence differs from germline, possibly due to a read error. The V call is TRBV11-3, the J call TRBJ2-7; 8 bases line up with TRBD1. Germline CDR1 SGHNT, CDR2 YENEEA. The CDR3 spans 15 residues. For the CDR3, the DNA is TGTACCAGCAAAAAGGGCAGGGGGCTGTGCTACGAGCAGTACTTC. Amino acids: CTSKKGRGLCYEQYF.

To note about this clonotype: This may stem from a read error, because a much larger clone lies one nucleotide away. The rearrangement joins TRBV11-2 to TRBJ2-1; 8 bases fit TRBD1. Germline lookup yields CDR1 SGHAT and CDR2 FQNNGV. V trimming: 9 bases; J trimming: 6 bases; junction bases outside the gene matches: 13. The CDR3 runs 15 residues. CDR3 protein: CARSSTGTGSNEQFF. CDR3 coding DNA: TGTGCCAGAAGTTCCACCGGGACAGGCTCCAATGAGCAGTTCTTC.

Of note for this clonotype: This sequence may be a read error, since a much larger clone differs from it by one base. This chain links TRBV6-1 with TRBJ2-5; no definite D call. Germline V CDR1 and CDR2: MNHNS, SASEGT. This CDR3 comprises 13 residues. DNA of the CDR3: TGTGCCAGCCACCACACTGATCAAGATACCCAGTACTTC. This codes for CASHHTDQDTQYF.

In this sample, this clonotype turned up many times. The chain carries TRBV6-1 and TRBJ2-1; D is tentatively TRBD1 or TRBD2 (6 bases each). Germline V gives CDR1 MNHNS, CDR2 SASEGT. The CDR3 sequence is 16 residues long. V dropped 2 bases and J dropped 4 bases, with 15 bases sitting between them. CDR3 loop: CASSEYSAGQYNEQFF. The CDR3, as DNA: TGTGCCAGCAGTGAATATTCGGCGGGACAATACAATGAGCAGTTCTTC.

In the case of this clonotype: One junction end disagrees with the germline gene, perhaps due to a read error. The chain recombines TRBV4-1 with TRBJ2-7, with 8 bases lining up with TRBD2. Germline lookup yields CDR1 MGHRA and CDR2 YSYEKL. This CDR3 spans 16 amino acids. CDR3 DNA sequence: TGTGCCAGCAGCCAACTCGAGGGACTAGAAGCCTACGAGCAGTACTTC. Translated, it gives CASSQLEGLEAYEQYF.

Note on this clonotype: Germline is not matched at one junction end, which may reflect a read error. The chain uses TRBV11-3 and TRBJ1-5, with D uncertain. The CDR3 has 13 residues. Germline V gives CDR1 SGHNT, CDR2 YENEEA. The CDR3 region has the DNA TGTACCAGCAGTCTCATCTTGGCTCAGCCCCAGCATTTT. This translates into CTSSLILAQPQHF.

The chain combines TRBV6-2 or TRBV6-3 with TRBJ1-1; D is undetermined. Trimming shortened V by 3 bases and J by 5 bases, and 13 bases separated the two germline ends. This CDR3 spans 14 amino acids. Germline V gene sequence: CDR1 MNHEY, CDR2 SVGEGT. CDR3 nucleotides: TGTGCCAGCAGTTATAAGGGAGGAAGGACTGAAGCTTTCTTT. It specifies CASSYKGGRTEAFF.

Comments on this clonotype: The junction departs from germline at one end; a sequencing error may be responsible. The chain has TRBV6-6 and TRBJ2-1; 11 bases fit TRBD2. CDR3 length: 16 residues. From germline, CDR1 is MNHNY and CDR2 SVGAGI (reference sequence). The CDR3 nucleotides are TGTACCAGCAATTACTCATCCCTAGCGGGAGGCAATGAGCAGTTCTTC. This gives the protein CTSNYSSLAGGNEQFF.

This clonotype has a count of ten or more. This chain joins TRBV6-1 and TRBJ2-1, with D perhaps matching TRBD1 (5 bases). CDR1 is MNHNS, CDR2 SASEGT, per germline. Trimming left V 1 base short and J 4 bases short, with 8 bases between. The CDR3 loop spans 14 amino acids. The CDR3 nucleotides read TGTGCCAGCAGTGAAGTGGCAGGGTACAATGAGCAGTTCTTC. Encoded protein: CASSEVAGYNEQFF.

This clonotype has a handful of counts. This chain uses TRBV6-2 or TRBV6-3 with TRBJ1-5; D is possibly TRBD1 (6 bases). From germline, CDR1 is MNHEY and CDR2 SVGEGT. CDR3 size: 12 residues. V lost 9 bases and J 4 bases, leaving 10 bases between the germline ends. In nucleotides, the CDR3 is TGTGCCAGTTGGGGGCAGAATCAGCCCCAGCATTTT. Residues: CASWGQNQPQHF.

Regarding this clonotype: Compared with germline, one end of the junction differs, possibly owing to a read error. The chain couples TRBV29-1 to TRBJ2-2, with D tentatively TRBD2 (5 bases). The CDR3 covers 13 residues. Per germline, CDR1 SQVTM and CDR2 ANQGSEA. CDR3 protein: CSVETPWTGELSF. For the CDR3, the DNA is TGCAGCGTTGAGACCCCCTGGACCGGGGAGCTATCTTTT.

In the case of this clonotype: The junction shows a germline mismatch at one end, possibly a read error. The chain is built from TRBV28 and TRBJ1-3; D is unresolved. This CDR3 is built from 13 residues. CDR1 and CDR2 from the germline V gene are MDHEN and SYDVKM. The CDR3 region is CASTPGTGNTIYF. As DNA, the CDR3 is TGTGCCAGCACCCCTGGCACTGGGAACACCATATATTTT.

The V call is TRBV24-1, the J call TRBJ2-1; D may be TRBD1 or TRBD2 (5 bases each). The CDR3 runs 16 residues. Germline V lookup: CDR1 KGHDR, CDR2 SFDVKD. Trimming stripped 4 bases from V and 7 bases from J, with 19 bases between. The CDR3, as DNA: TGTGCCACCAGTGACCCTCCCGGGGCTAGCCAAAATGAGCAGTTCTTC. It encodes CATSDPPGASQNEQFF.

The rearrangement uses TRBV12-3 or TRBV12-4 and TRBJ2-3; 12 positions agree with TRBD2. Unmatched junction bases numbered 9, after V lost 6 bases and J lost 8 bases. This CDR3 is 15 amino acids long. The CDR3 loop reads CASRLTSGRWGTQYF. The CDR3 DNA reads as TGTGCCAGCAGACTTACTAGCGGGAGGTGGGGTACGCAGTATTTT.

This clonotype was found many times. The CDR3 sequence is CSVAGLAGSYYYNEQFF. DNA for the CDR3: TGCAGCGTTGCAGGACTAGCGGGTTCCTACTACTACAATGAGCAGTTCTTC. The chain has TRBV29-1 and TRBJ2-1; 11 bases fit TRBD2. The CDR3 runs to 17 residues. The junction had 11 bases not matched to a gene; V was cut back by 4 bases and J by 3 bases. Germline CDR1 and CDR2: SQVTM and ANQGSEA.

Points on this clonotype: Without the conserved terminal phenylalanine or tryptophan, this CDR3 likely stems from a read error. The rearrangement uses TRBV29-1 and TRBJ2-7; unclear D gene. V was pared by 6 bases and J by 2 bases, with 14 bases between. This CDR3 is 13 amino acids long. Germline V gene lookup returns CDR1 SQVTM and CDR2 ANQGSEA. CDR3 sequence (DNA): TGCAGCGTACAATGGCCGGCGGCCTACGAGCAGTACTTA. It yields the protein CSVQWPAAYEQYL.

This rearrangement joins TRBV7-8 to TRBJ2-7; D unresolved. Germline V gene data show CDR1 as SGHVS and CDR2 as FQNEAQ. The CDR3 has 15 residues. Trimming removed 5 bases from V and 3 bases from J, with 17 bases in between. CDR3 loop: CASSRTRSTFYEQYF. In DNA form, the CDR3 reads TGTGCCAGCAGCCGGACCCGGAGTACATTCTACGAGCAGTACTTC.

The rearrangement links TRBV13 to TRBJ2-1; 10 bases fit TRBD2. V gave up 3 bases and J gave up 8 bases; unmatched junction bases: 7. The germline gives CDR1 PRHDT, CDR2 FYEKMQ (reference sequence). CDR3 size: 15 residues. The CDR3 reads CASSLLAGVADEQFF. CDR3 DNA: TGTGCCAGCAGCTTGCTAGCGGGAGTAGCGGATGAGCAGTTCTTC.

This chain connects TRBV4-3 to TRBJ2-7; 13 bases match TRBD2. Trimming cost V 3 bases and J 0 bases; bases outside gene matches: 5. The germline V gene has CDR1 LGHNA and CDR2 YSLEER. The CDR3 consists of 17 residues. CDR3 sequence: CASSHTTSGRDSYEQYF. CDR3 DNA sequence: TGCGCCAGCAGCCACACTACTAGCGGGAGGGACTCCTACGAGCAGTACTTC.

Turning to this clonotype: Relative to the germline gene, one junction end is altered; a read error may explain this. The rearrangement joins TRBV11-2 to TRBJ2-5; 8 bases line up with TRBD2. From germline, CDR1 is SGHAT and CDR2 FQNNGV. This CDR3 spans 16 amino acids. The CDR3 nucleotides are TGTGCCAGTAGCTTAATGGGTAGCGGGGATTCGAGGACCCAGTACTTC. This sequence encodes CASSLMGSGDSRTQYF.

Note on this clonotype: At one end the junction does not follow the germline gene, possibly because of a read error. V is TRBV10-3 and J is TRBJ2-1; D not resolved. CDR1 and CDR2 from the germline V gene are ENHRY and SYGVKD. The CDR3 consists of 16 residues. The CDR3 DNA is TGTGCCGTCAGTGAGTCGATGGCGAGAGACTACAATGAGCAGTTCTTC. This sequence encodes CAVSESMARDYNEQFF.

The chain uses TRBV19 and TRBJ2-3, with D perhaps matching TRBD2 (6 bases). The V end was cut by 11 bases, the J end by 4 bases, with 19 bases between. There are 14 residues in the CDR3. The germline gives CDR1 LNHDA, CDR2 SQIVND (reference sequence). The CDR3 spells CAGNSGTSSDTQYF. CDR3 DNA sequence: TGTGCCGGTAACTCGGGCACTAGCTCAGATACGCAGTATTTT.